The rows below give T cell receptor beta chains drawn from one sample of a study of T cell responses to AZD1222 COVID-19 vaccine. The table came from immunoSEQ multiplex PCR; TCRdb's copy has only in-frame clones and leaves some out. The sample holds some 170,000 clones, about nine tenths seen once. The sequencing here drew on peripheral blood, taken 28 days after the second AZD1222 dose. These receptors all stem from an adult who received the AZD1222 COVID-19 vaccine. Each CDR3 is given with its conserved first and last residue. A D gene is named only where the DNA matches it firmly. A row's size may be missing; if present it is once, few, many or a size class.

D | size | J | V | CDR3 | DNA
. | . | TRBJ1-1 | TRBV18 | CASSPRTRGGTEAFF | TGTGCCAGCTCACCCCGGACCCGTGGGGGCACTGAAGCTTTCTTT
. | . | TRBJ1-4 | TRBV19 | CASSIGVGANEKLFF | TGTGCCAGTAGTATCGGGGTCGGGGCTAATGAAAAACTGTTTTTT
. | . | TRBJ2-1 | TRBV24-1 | CATSDRQYNEQFF | TGTGCCACCAGTGACCGACAATACAATGAGCAGTTCTTC
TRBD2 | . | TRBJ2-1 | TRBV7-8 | CASSYRTSGSTYEQFF | TGTGCCAGCAGCTACAGGACTAGCGGGAGTACCTATGAGCAGTTCTTC
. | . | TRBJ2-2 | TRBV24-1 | CATRNTGELFF | TGTGCCACCAGAAACACCGGGGAGCTGTTTTTT
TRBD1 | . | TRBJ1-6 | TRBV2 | CASSPRTGENSPLHF | TGTGCCAGCAGCCCTAGGACAGGGGAAAATTCACCCCTCCACTTT
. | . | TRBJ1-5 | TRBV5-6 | CASSLGTGFNQPQHF | TGTGCCAGCAGCTTGGGGACGGGATTCAATCAGCCCCAGCATTTT
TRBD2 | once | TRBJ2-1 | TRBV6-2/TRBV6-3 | CASSTLAGGPHNEQFF | TGTGCCAGCAGTACCTTAGCGGGGGGGCCTCACAATGAGCAGTTCTTC
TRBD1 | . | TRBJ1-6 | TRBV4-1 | CASSQDGQGYGSPLHF | TGCGCCAGCAGCCAAGATGGACAGGGGTACGGTTCACCCCTCCACTTT
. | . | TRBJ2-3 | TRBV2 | CASISSGARTDTQYF | TGTGCCAGCATTTCCTCGGGGGCCCGCACAGATACGCAGTATTTT
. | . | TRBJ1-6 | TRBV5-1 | CASSLGNTSPLHF | TGCGCCAGCAGCTTGGGCAATACTTCACCCCTCCACTTT
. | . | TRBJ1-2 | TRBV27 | CASSFGGGSYGYTF | TGTGCCAGCAGTTTTGGCGGGGGCTCCTATGGCTACACCTTC
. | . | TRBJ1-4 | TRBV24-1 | CATSPGGANEKLFF | TGTGCCACCAGTCCCGGGGGGGCTAATGAAAAACTGTTTTTT
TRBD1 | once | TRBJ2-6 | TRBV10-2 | CASSGMGQGPAGANVLTF | TGCGCCAGCAGTGGAATGGGACAGGGTCCTGCGGGGGCCAACGTCCTGACTTTC
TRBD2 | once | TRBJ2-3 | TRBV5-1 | CASSLTARQAGGSTDTQYF | TGCGCCAGCAGCTTGACCGCACGACAAGCGGGGGGATCCACAGATACGCAGTATTTT
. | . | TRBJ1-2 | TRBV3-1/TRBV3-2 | CASSLGRDGYTF | TGTGCCAGCAGCCTGGGCCGGGATGGCTACACCTTC
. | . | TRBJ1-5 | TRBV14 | CASSQDLGQPQHF | TGTGCCAGCAGCCAAGATCTTGGTCAGCCCCAGCATTTT
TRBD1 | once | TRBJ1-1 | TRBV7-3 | CASSLGAGGTTEAFF | TGTGCCAGCAGCTTAGGGGCAGGGGGCACCACTGAAGCTTTCTTT
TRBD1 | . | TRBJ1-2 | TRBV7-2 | CASSTSTGALGGYTF | TGTGCCAGCAGCACATCGACAGGGGCCCTCGGAGGCTACACCTTC
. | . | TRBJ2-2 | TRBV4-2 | CASSPQTGTPTGELFF | TGTGCCAGCAGCCCCCAGACCGGGACTCCCACCGGGGAGCTGTTTTTT
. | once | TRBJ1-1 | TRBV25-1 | CASRPDSNTEAFF | TGTGCCAGCAGACCCGACAGTAACACTGAAGCTTTCTTT
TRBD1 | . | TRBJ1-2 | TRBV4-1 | CASSQPGQGGGYTF | TGCGCCAGCAGCCAACCCGGACAGGGAGGTGGCTACACCTTC
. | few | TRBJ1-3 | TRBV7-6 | CASSLVEGVAGNTIYF | TGTGCCAGCAGCTTAGTGGAGGGGGTGGCTGGAAACACCATATATTTT
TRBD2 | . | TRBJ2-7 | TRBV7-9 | CASSPPGGVSSYEQYF | TGTGCCAGCAGCCCCCCGGGAGGGGTAAGCTCCTACGAGCAGTACTTC
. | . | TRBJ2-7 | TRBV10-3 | CAISERTQSHEPHF | TGTGCCATCAGTGAGAGGACTCAGTCCCACGAGCCCCACTTC
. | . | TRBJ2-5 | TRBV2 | CASSERRQGIYGETQYF | TGTGCCAGCAGTGAAAGGAGGCAGGGGATTTATGGAGAGACCCAGTACTTC
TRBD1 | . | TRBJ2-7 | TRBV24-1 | CATSDTGQGLTYEQYF | TGTGCCACCAGTGATACCGGACAGGGACTTACCTACGAGCAGTACTTC
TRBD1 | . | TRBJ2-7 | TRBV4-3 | CASSQGQGSTYEQYF | TGCGCCAGCAGCCAAGGACAGGGGTCAACCTACGAGCAGTACTTC
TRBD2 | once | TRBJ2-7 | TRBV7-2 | CASSLASSGGAYEQYF | TGTGCCAGCAGCTTAGCGTCCAGCGGGGGGGCGTACGAGCAGTACTTC
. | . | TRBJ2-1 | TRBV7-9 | CASSLQGISYNEQFF | TGTGCCAGCAGCCTTCAGGGGATCTCCTACAATGAGCAGTTCTTC
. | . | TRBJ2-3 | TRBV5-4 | CASSPGGISTDTQYF | TGTGCCAGCAGCCCCGGAGGGATCAGCACAGATACGCAGTATTTT
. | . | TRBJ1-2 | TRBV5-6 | CASSLSSSYGYTF | TGTGCCAGCAGCCTCAGTAGTAGCTATGGCTACACCTTC
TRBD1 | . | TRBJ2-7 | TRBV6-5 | CASKRTGASEQYF | TGTGCCAGCAAGAGGACAGGGGCCAGCGAGCAGTACTTC
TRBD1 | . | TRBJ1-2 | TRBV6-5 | CASRTGQGDYGYTF | TGTGCCAGCAGAACCGGACAGGGAGACTATGGCTACACCTTC
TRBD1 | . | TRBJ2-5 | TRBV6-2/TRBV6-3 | CASSYRGQGRETQYF | TGTGCCAGCAGTTACCGTGGACAGGGCCGGGAGACCCAGTACTTC
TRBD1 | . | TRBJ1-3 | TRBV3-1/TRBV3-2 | CASSQDRGQGTSSGNTIYF | TGTGCCAGCAGCCAAGATAGGGGACAGGGAACAAGCTCTGGAAACACCATATATTTT
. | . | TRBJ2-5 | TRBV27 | CASRRGLETQYF | TGTGCCAGCAGGCGGGGACTGGAGACCCAGTACTTC
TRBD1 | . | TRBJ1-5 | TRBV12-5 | CASGWGQGGNQPQHF | TGTGCTAGTGGTTGGGGACAGGGAGGCAATCAGCCCCAGCATTTT
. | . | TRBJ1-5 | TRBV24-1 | CATSDWGVPPNQPQHF | TGTGCCACCAGTGATTGGGGAGTACCCCCGAATCAGCCCCAGCATTTT
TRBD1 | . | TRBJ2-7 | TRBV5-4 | CASSADRALSYEQYF | TGTGCCAGCAGCGCCGACAGGGCACTCTCCTACGAGCAGTACTTC
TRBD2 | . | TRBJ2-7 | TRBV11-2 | CASSLHLGEGSYEQYF | TGTGCCAGCAGCTTACATCTTGGGGAGGGTTCCTACGAGCAGTACTTC
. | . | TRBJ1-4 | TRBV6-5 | CASSSGHALNEKLFF | TGTGCCAGCAGTTCCGGACACGCCCTTAATGAAAAACTGTTTTTT
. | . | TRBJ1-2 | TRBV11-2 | CASSPGVPIHYGYTF | TGTGCCAGCAGCCCTGGGGTCCCGATACACTATGGCTACACCTTC
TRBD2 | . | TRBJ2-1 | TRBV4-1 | CASSQTAAGALNEQFF | TGCGCCAGCAGCCAAACCGCAGCGGGAGCCTTAAATGAGCAGTTCTTC
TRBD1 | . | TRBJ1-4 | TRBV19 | CASSAPDRGRNEKLFF | TGTGCCAGTAGTGCGCCGGACAGGGGGCGGAATGAAAAACTGTTTTTT
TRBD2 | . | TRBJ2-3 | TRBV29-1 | CSVGVSGSWADTQYF | TGCAGCGTCGGTGTTAGCGGGAGTTGGGCAGATACGCAGTATTTT
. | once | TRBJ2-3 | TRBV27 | CASSFLGAGTDTQYF | TGTGCCAGCAGTTTCTTAGGGGCAGGCACAGATACGCAGTATTTT
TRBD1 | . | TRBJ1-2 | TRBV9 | CASSMGQGYGYTF | TGTGCCAGCAGCATGGGACAGGGCTATGGCTACACCTTC
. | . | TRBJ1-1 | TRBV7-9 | CASRARFAEAFF | TGTGCCAGCAGGGCGAGGTTCGCTGAAGCTTTCTTT